Following are 17 T cell receptor beta chains from one sample sequenced in a study of T cells in Graves' hyperthyroidism and ophthalmopathy. RNA transcripts served as the template for amplifying TCR beta CDR3 regions. HTBI primers were employed in a first-round RT-PCR of the TCR CDR3. TCRdb reanalysed the multiplex PCR reads using MiXCR and keeps one entry per CDR3 protein. The sample lists 350,000 to 400,000 distinct CDR3 sequences; over 11% were seen once. Sequences were obtained from blood. The receptors derive from a woman aged 55-69 years with Graves' hyperthyroidism.

This clonotype was seen ten or more times. The chain uses TRBV18 and TRBJ1-1, with TRBD1 matching over 7 bases. With 5 bases clipped from V and 0 bases from J, the junction kept 6 bases outside the gene matches. CDR3 length: 15 amino acids. Germline loops: CDR1 KGHSH, CDR2 LQKENI. The CDR3: CASSSRQGVNTEAFF. The CDR3 DNA is TGTGCCAGCTCATCGCGACAGGGAGTGAACACTGAAGCTTTCTTT.

This clonotype has more than one count but fewer than ten. Since a much larger clone is just one base distant, this may be a read error. V and J are TRBV18 and TRBJ2-7; D is perhaps TRBD1 (6 bases). Trimming stripped 0 bases from V and 4 bases from J, with 13 bases between. The CDR3 is made up of 15 amino acids. Germline CDR1 reads KGHSH; CDR2 reads LQKENI. This chain's CDR3 is CASSPPGAWGYEQYF. The CDR3 DNA reads TGTGCCAGCTCACCACCGGGGGCTTGGGGTTACGAGCAGTACTTC.

To note about this clonotype: A much larger clone is a single base away; this may be a read error. This chain links TRBV20-1 with TRBJ2-7; no clear D gene. CDR1 and CDR2 (germline): DFQATT, SNEGSKA (reference sequence). This CDR3 is built from 11 residues. The CDR3: CGAQSSYEQYF. Written as DNA, the CDR3 is TGCGGTGCGCAGAGCTCCTACGAGCAGTACTTC.

This clonotype was seen repeatedly, ten times or more. Being one base from a much bigger clone, this may be a read error. The rearrangement links TRBV2 to TRBJ1-5; TRBD1 might be the D (6 bases). Germline V CDR1 and CDR2: SNHLY, FYNNEI. Trimming cost V 4 bases and J 3 bases, with 13 bases left between them. This CDR3 comprises 15 residues. CDR3 region: CASSGQEADNQPQHF. Written as DNA, the CDR3 is TGTGCCAGCAGTGGACAGGAGGCGGACAATCAGCCCCAGCATTTT. Drawing the rest from reference TRBV2 and TRBJ1-5, the complete variable domain is EPEVTQTPSHQVTQMGQEVILRCVPISNHLYFYWYRQILGQKVEFLVSFYNNEISEKSEIFDDQFSVERPDGSNFTLKIRSTKLEDSAMYFCASSGQEADNQPQHFGDGTRLSIL.

The V and J genes are TRBV28 and TRBJ1-1; 7 bases fit TRBD1. The CDR3 runs to 16 residues. Unmatched junction bases numbered 9, after V lost 5 bases and J lost 0 bases. Germline V gene data show CDR1 as MDHEN and CDR2 as SYDVKM. The CDR3 loop reads CASSRVSGGMNTEAFF. For the CDR3, the DNA is TGTGCCAGCAGTCGGGTGTCAGGGGGGATGAACACTGAAGCTTTCTTT.

This clonotype came up many times. This chain connects TRBV3-1 to TRBJ2-5; a weak D match, TRBD2 (5 bases). V dropped 3 bases and J dropped 13 bases, with 18 bases sitting between them. This CDR3 comprises 13 residues. Germline V CDR1 and CDR2: LGHDT, YNNKEL (reference sequence). The CDR3 reads CASSHDYKPIWYF. CDR3 in DNA: TGTGCCAGCAGCCACGACTACAAACCGATCTGGTACTTC.

Many counts were recorded for this clonotype. The chain links TRBV12-3 or TRBV12-4 to TRBJ2-6; D gene uncertain. The CDR3 length is 13 residues. Trimming left V 0 bases short and J 3 bases short, with 0 bases between. The DNA of the CDR3 is TGTGCCAGCAGTTTAGCTGGGGCCAACGTCCTGACTTTC. It codes for CASSLAGANVLTF.

This clonotype was seen repeatedly, ten times or more. The rearrangement joins TRBV5-1 to TRBJ1-2; 8 bases are a match to TRBD1. V gave up 4 bases and J gave up 8 bases; unmatched junction bases: 13. The germline gives CDR1 SGHRS, CDR2 YFSETQ. The CDR3 length is 15 residues. CDR3 in amino acids: CASSLSSTGEGGYTF. DNA of the CDR3: TGCGCCAGCAGCCTCTCTTCGACAGGGGAAGGCGGCTACACCTTC.

This clonotype showed up many times. This chain connects TRBV20-1 to TRBJ2-7; 10 bases are a match to TRBD1. The CDR3 length is 13 residues. V trimming: 8 bases; J trimming: 0 bases; junction bases outside the gene matches: 4. Germline CDR1 is DFQATT and CDR2 is SNEGSKA (reference sequence). CDR3 in DNA: TGCAGTCCGGGACAGGGGTCCTCCTACGAGCAGTACTTC. This encodes CSPGQGSSYEQYF.

The table lists this clonotype with many counts. The chain has TRBV24-1 and TRBJ2-3; 10 positions match TRBD2. In germline, CDR1 is KGHDR, CDR2 SFDVKD. Trimming at V came to 0 bases and at J to 5 bases, leaving 1 base not matched to a gene. CDR3 length: 15 amino acids. CDR3 nucleotide sequence: TGTGCCACCAGTGATTTGCCTAGCGGGAGAGATACGCAGTATTTT. It encodes CATSDLPSGRDTQYF.

Concerning this clonotype: At one of its ends the junction is not consistent with the germline gene, which may arise from a read error. The CDR3 coding sequence is TGCGCCAGCAGCCGGACGGCGAGCTCCTATATTTCACCCCTCCACTTT. It yields the protein CASSRTASSYISPLHF. V is TRBV5-1 and J is TRBJ1-6; D ambiguous. The CDR3 spans 16 residues. CDR1 is SGHRS and CDR2 is YFSETQ in the germline V gene.

This clonotype showed up many times. The gene calls are TRBV28 and TRBJ1-5; TRBD1 is a possible D gene (5 bases). The CDR3 runs to 14 residues. Between the trimmed V and J ends, which lost 5 bases and 11 bases, there was a span of 19 bases. The V gene's germline CDR1 is MDHEN and CDR2 SYDVKM. DNA for the CDR3: TGTGCCAGCAGTCCCGGGACCCAAGGGTTGGCCCAGCATTTT. It yields the protein CASSPGTQGLAQHF. Using reference TRBV28 and TRBJ1-5 for the parts outside the CDR3, the full variable domain is DVKVTQSSRYLVKRTGEKVFLECVQDMDHENMFWYRQDPGLGLRLIYFSYDVKMKEKGDIPEGYSVSREKKERFSLILESASTNQTSMYLCASSPGTQGLAQHFGDGTRLSIL.

This clonotype was seen at least ten times. The J gene is TRBJ2-3, the V gene TRBV20-1; TRBD2 matches at 7 bases. The J segment lost 5 bases and the V segment lost 5 bases, leaving 13 bases of the junction unmatched. This CDR3 is built from 15 residues. Germline values: CDR1 DFQATT, CDR2 SNEGSKA (reference sequence). CDR3 in DNA: TGCAGTGCTGGCGGGGGTAGCGCCCCCGGAGATACGCAGTATTTT. Translated, it gives CSAGGGSAPGDTQYF.

Many counts were recorded for this clonotype. The chain has TRBV11-2 and TRBJ2-7; maybe TRBD1 (6 bases). Germline CDR1 and CDR2: SGHAT and FQNNGV. The CDR3 consists of 15 residues. With 3 bases removed from V and 2 bases from J, the gap between germline ends came to 14 bases. DNA of the CDR3: TGTGCCAGCAGCTTTATCGCACAGGGAACCTACGAGCAGTACTTC. Its translation is CASSFIAQGTYEQYF.

This sequence joins TRBV7-2 and TRBJ1-5; no firm D call. Germline V CDR1 and CDR2: SGHTA, FQGNSA. V lost 1 base and J lost 10, with 14 bases in between. This CDR3 has 14 amino acids. The CDR3 is CASSLDQQLAPQHF. CDR3 in DNA: TGTGCCAGCAGCTTAGACCAACAGCTTGCTCCCCAGCATTTT.

This clonotype was found many times. V and J are TRBV6-2 or TRBV6-3 and TRBJ2-7; 8 nucleotides line up with TRBD2. This CDR3 comprises 15 residues. Germline-derived CDR1 and CDR2 are MNHEY and SVGEGT. The ends lost 6 bases at V and 0 bases at J; junction bases unmatched: 7. The CDR3: CASRKLAASSYEQYF. CDR3 coding DNA: TGTGCCAGCAGAAAACTAGCGGCCAGCTCCTACGAGCAGTACTTC.

This sequence joins TRBV30 and TRBJ2-7; D may be TRBD1 or TRBD2 (7 bases each). From germline, CDR1 is GTSNPN and CDR2 SVGIG (reference sequence). The V gene lost 5 bases and the J gene lost 0 bases, with 17 bases spanning the gap. This CDR3 comprises 15 residues. Here the CDR3 DNA reads TGTGCCTGGGGTCAGGGGGGGCGCATCTCCTACGAGCAGTACTTC. It translates to CAWGQGGRISYEQYF.